This is a list of T cell receptor beta chains from one sample in a study of shared T cell receptors in the human thymus. The table came from immunoSEQ multiplex PCR; TCRdb's copy has only in-frame clones and leaves some out. The sample yields under 700,000 clones, 75% to 85% seen once. This same sample was also taken into another study, of human thymus T cells.

The sample was thymocytes. Receptors were obtained from a boy in the first two years of life with a congenital heart defect. CDR3s include the opening cysteine and the closing phenylalanine or tryptophan. Fields, in order: D gene, V gene, J gene, clone size, CDR3 DNA, CDR3 protein. D genes are given only for firm matches. Size is omitted from some rows. Given values are once, few, many or a class for expanded clones.

>TRBD2|TRBV29-1|TRBJ2-5|NA
TGCAGCGTTGAGTCCACCGGGCTAGCGGTGGGTGGAGAGACCCAGTACTTC
CSVESTGLAVGGETQYF
>NA|TRBV4-1|TRBJ1-1|NA
TGCGCCAGCAGCCAAGGACCTCGGGGCACTGAAGCTTTCTTT
CASSQGPRGTEAFF
>TRBD1|TRBV6-5|TRBJ2-7|NA
TGTGCCAGCAGGGCTGGACAGGGGGTAACGGAGCAGTACTTC
CASRAGQGVTEQYF
>TRBD2|TRBV4-3|TRBJ2-7|NA
TGCGCCAGCAGCCAGGGACTAGCGGGACCCTACGAGCAGTACTTC
CASSQGLAGPYEQYF
>NA|TRBV2|TRBJ1-2|NA
TGTGCCAGAAATAGTGGGCAGGGAAACGCCTTCGGCTACACCTTC
CARNSGQGNAFGYTF
>TRBD2|TRBV27|TRBJ2-5|few
TGTGCCAGCAGTTTACTAGCGGGAGGGCAAGAGACCCAGTACTTC
CASSLLAGGQETQYF
>NA|TRBV27|TRBJ2-2|NA
TGTGCCAGCCAACGGATCCAGGCCAAGAGGGCCGGGGAGCTGTTTTTT
CASQRIQAKRAGELFF
>NA|TRBV14|TRBJ1-2|NA
TGTGCCAGCAGCCAAGAGGTAACCAGGGATGATGGCTACACCTTC
CASSQEVTRDDGYTF
>NA|TRBV21-1|TRBJ1-5|NA
TGTGCCAGCAGCAAAGCGTCTGAGGGACAGGGAAGTCAGCCCCAGCATTTT
CASSKASEGQGSQPQHF
>NA|TRBV5-8|TRBJ1-5|NA
TGTGCCAGCAGCTTGGTCAGCCCGTCGGGGCAGCCCCAGCATTTT
CASSLVSPSGQPQHF
>NA|TRBV5-1|TRBJ2-3|few
TGCGCCAGCAGCTTGTGGGGCCGACTAGGAGATACGCAGTATTTT
CASSLWGRLGDTQYF
>NA|TRBV9|TRBJ2-1|NA
TGTGCCAGCAGCGCCTTGACAGGCTACAATGAGCAGTTCTTC
CASSALTGYNEQFF
>NA|TRBV6-5|TRBJ1-1|once
TGTGCCAGCAGTTATCGGGGGAGCGGGGACACTGAAGCTTTCTTT
CASSYRGSGDTEAFF
>TRBD2|TRBV30|TRBJ2-7|NA
TGTGCCTGGGGCGAGACTAGCGGGAGAGAGCAGTACTTC
CAWGETSGREQYF
>NA|TRBV7-9|TRBJ1-2|NA
TGTGCCAGCGGGCCGGGGGGCTACACCTTC
CASGPGGYTF
>NA|TRBV10-2|TRBJ2-7|NA
TGCGCCAGCAGTGAGCTAACTAGAATGGGGGAGCAGTACTTC
CASSELTRMGEQYF
>TRBD1|TRBV7-9|TRBJ2-7|NA
TGTGCCAGCAGCACACTCCGGACAGGGGTCTACGAGCAGTACTTC
CASSTLRTGVYEQYF
>NA|TRBV28|TRBJ2-5|few
TGTGCCACCTTACAGGGCGTGGAGACCCAGTACTTC
CATLQGVETQYF
>NA|TRBV5-1|TRBJ2-1|NA
TGCGCCAGCAGCCCAACTAGTTGCGTTGATGAGCAGTTCTTC
CASSPTSCVDEQFF
>NA|TRBV5-8|TRBJ2-5|NA
TGCCTCGAGCCCCTGTTAACGCAAGAGACCCAGTACTTC
CLEPLLTQETQYF
>NA|TRBV20-1|TRBJ1-1|NA
TGCAGTGCTATCGCGGGAGAAGCTTTCTTT
CSAIAGEAFF
>TRBD1|TRBV10-3|TRBJ2-7|NA
TGTGCCATCAACCGGACAGGCCGGGGCTCCTACGAGCAGTACTTC
CAINRTGRGSYEQYF
>NA|TRBV30|TRBJ2-3|NA
TGTGCCTGGAGGTCCCTGTCAGATACGCAGTATTTT
CAWRSLSDTQYF
>NA|TRBV30|TRBJ2-1|NA
TGTGCCTGGGGATTCCGACGGGAGAACAATGAGCAGTTCTTC
CAWGFRRENNEQFF
>TRBD1|TRBV5-1|TRBJ2-2|NA
TGCGCCAGCAGCTCAGGGACAGGGGACGACGCGAACACCGGGGAGCTGTTTTTT
CASSSGTGDDANTGELFF
>TRBD1|TRBV6-4|TRBJ2-7|NA
TGTGCCAGCAGTGATGGGACAGGGGGCCCCTACGAGCAGTACTTC
CASSDGTGGPYEQYF
>TRBD1|TRBV27|TRBJ1-2|NA
TGTGCCAGCAGTCCCGGGACAGGGGACTATGGCTACACCTTC
CASSPGTGDYGYTF
>TRBD2|TRBV4-3|TRBJ2-1|NA
TGCGCCAGCAGCCAAGATCCGGGAGGGAGGGACAATGAGCAGTTCTTC
CASSQDPGGRDNEQFF
>TRBD2|TRBV4-1|TRBJ2-7|few
TGCGCCAGCAGCCAGGATCTAGCGGGACTGAGCTCCTACGAGCAGTACTTC
CASSQDLAGLSSYEQYF
>NA|TRBV4-3|TRBJ1-2|once
TGCGCCAGCAGGCAGTGGGTATCGGGGGGAGGCTACACCTTC
CASRQWVSGGGYTF
>TRBD2|TRBV28|TRBJ2-1|once
TGTGCCAGCACTCGAGCGGGAGGGCCAACCCCAGGCAATGAGCAGTTCTTC
CASTRAGGPTPGNEQFF
>TRBD1|TRBV7-7|TRBJ2-5|NA
TGTGCTAGCAGCCCGACAGGGTCAGAGACCCAGTACTTC
CASSPTGSETQYF
>TRBD1|TRBV14|TRBJ2-3|NA
TGTGCCAGCAGCCCAAATGGGGACAGGGGCACAGATACGCAGTATTTT
CASSPNGDRGTDTQYF
>NA|TRBV28|TRBJ2-7|few
TGTGCCAGCAGTTTATGTTCAGGGCGGTGCGAGCAGTACTTC
CASSLCSGRCEQYF
>NA|TRBV6-1|TRBJ2-1|NA
TGTGCCAGCGGGGTAAGGGGTGGGGATGAGCAGTTCTTC
CASGVRGGDEQFF
>TRBD1|TRBV7-9|TRBJ2-6|NA
TGTGCCAGCAGCTCGGACAGGGATGGGGCCAACGTCCTGACTTTC
CASSSDRDGANVLTF
>TRBD1|TRBV7-9|TRBJ2-1|NA
TGTGCCAGCAGCTCCGAGACAGGGTTTGGCAATGAGCAGTTCTTC
CASSSETGFGNEQFF
>TRBD2|TRBV7-4|TRBJ2-3|NA
TGTGCCAGCAGCCCCTACCACCTCCTAGCGGGAGGGCCGGAATCAGATACGCAGTATTTT
CASSPYHLLAGGPESDTQYF
>TRBD1|TRBV5-1|TRBJ2-7|NA
TGCGCCAGCATCGGGACAGGAAGATCCTACGAGCAGTACTTC
CASIGTGRSYEQYF
>TRBD2|TRBV5-8|TRBJ2-7|NA
TGTGCCAGCAGCTTGAGGACTAGCGGGAGGGCCGAATACGAGCAGTACTTC
CASSLRTSGRAEYEQYF
>NA|TRBV7-9|TRBJ1-5|NA
TGTGCCAGCAGCCAGGCAGGCCGGCCCCAGCATTTT
CASSQAGRPQHF
>NA|TRBV11-2|TRBJ2-7|NA
TGTGCCAGCAGCTTAGCCCTGGACAGCTACGAGCAGTACTTC
CASSLALDSYEQYF
>NA|TRBV2|TRBJ2-7|once
TGTGCCAGCAGTGAATTGAGGGCCTACGAGCAGTACTTC
CASSELRAYEQYF
>NA|TRBV12-5|TRBJ2-7|NA
TGTGCTAGTGGTTCACAGAGACAGGCGAGCTACGAGCAGTACTTC
CASGSQRQASYEQYF